Sequencing of this TCR beta chain was carried out in a study of T cells in Graves' hyperthyroidism and ophthalmopathy. The length of the CDR3 is 15 residues. V was pared by 1 base and J by 2 bases, with 9 bases between. CDR1 MNHEY and CDR2 SMNVEV come from the germline V gene (reference sequence). Under 3 months was the duration of disease in ophthalmopathy patients, who also had a Clinical Activity Score of at least 3 and a NOSPECS grade of at least 4. PBMCs came from about 10 ml fresh peripheral blood. The investigators amplified TCR beta CDR3 regions from RNA transcripts. The HTBI set primed first-round TCR CDR3 RT-PCR. TCRdb re-called the multiplex PCR reads with MiXCR, one entry per CDR3 protein. The sample consists of approximately 570,000 distinct CDR3 sequences, about 20% of them appearing once.

The chain uses TRBV27 and TRBJ1-5, with a tentative D call TRBD1 (6 bases). The TCR originated in a middle-aged man with Graves' ophthalmopathy. Specimen: blood. The CDR3, as DNA: TGTGCCAGCAGTTTATACAGGGAAGGCAATCAGCCCCAGCATTTT. This encodes CASSLYREGNQPQHF.